These 18 T cell receptor beta chains came from one sample sequenced in a study of shared clonotypes between healthy human individuals. Naive CD8 isolation took CD45RO-negative cells positively selected for CCR7 and excluded terminally differentiated effector memory CD45RA+ cells. Data came from immunoSEQ multiplex PCR; TCRdb stores just in-frame clones and leaves some out. The table has more than 2 million clones, just under 95% seen once. Input material: naive CD8+ T cells from PBMCs. These TCRs come from a man between 18 and 29 years old in good health. Some clones in this sample may be carry-over from other donors' samples.

The chain links TRBV28 to TRBJ1-2; D possibly corresponds to TRBD1 (6 bases). In germline, CDR1 is MDHEN, CDR2 SYDVKM. V lost 5 bases, J lost 6 bases, and 13 bases lay in between. The CDR3 totals 13 residues. The CDR3 sequence: CASSPRSGDGYTF. Here the CDR3 DNA reads TGTGCCAGCAGTCCCCGATCAGGGGATGGCTACACCTTC.

The V call is TRBV9, the J call TRBJ1-3, with D perhaps TRBD1 (6 bases). This CDR3 has 16 amino acids. Germline-derived CDR1 and CDR2 are SGDLS and YYNGEE. Trimming took 3 bases from V and 4 from J, leaving 17 bases between them. The CDR3 DNA follows: TGTGCCAGCAGCGGCAAGGCAGGGCAGGGGGGAAACACCATATATTTT. Translation gives CASSGKAGQGGNTIYF.

This chain uses TRBV7-2 with TRBJ2-7, with D perhaps TRBD2 (6 bases). CDR1 and CDR2 (germline): SGHTA, FQGNSA. Between the trimmed V and J ends, which lost 5 bases and 3 bases, there was a span of 17 bases. The CDR3 runs 15 residues. CDR3: CASSHLTSNNYEQYF. In DNA form, the CDR3 reads TGTGCCAGCAGCCACCTGACTAGTAACAACTACGAGCAGTACTTC.

This rearrangement joins TRBV5-5 to TRBJ1-2; D is unresolved. V was cut by 4 bases and J by 8 bases, with 15 bases left in between. Germline V gene data show CDR1 as SGHKS and CDR2 as YYEKEE (reference sequence). This CDR3 comprises 13 residues. The CDR3 region has the DNA TGTGCCAGCAGCGCCGTGGAGTCGGTAGGCTACACCTTC. Amino acids: CASSAVESVGYTF.

The rearrangement uses TRBV4-2 and TRBJ1-5; no clear D gene. This CDR3 comprises 16 residues. Germline V gene sequence: CDR1 LGHNA, CDR2 YNFKEQ. V gave up 1 base and J gave up 4 bases, with 14 bases separating them. The DNA for the CDR3 is TGTGCCAGCAGCCAAGGGGCGGAAGGGCTAAATCAGCCCCAGCATTTT. This sequence encodes CASSQGAEGLNQPQHF.

V and J are TRBV30 and TRBJ2-3; no reliable D call. The V end lost 4 bases, the J end lost 4 bases, and 6 bases lay between the germline ends. Germline values: CDR1 GTSNPN, CDR2 SVGIG (reference sequence). CDR3 size: 11 residues. In nucleotides, the CDR3 is TGTGCCTGGATGGCATCAGATACGCAGTATTTT. Protein: CAWMASDTQYF.

The chain carries TRBV28 and TRBJ2-3, with D perhaps TRBD2 (6 bases). Trimming removed 2 bases at V and 3 bases at J, with 15 bases between. Looked up from germline, CDR1 is MDHEN and CDR2 is SYDVKM. The CDR3 spans 16 residues. The CDR3 nucleotides are TGTGCCAGCAGTTTAAGGTTTGGCGGGACTACAGATACGCAGTATTTT. Its translation: CASSLRFGGTTDTQYF.

The chain carries TRBV7-2 and TRBJ2-1, with 8 bases aligning to TRBD2. The ends lost 1 base at V and 9 bases at J; junction bases unmatched: 5. Germline V gene lookup returns CDR1 SGHTA and CDR2 FQGNSA. The CDR3 runs 14 residues. CDR3 in amino acids: CASSLVQREIEQFF. For the CDR3, the DNA is TGTGCCAGCAGCTTAGTCCAGCGGGAGATTGAGCAGTTCTTC.

This chain links TRBV9 with TRBJ2-1; perhaps TRBD1 as D (7 bases). CDR3 length equals 12 residues. Trimming removed 6 bases at V and 10 bases at J, with 14 bases between. Germline assignment: CDR1 SGDLS and CDR2 YYNGEE. CDR3 protein: CASTPGGKEQFF. The DNA of the CDR3 is TGTGCCAGCACCCCAGGGGGGAAAGAGCAGTTCTTC.

The chain combines TRBV7-9 with TRBJ2-7; 9 bases map to TRBD1. Trimming at V came to 5 bases and at J to 4 bases, leaving 21 bases not matched to a gene. The length of the CDR3 is 19 residues. The V gene's germline CDR1 is SEHNR and CDR2 FQNEAQ (reference sequence). CDR3 protein: CASSANPRDRDHGAYEQYF. The DNA of the CDR3 is TGTGCCAGCAGCGCCAACCCCCGGGACAGGGACCACGGGGCATACGAGCAGTACTTC. The variable domain in full, completed from reference TRBV7-9 and TRBJ2-7, reads DTGVSQNPRHKITKRGQNVTFRCDPISEHNRLYWYRQTLGQGPEFLTYFQNEAQLEKSRLLSDRFSAERPKGSFSTLEIQRTEQGDSAMYLCASSANPRDRDHGAYEQYFGPGTRLTVT.

V is TRBV2 and J is TRBJ2-1; 9 positions agree with TRBD2. Germline CDR1 SNHLY, CDR2 FYNNEI. The trim removed 4 bases at V and 6 bases at J, leaving 10 bases unmatched. The CDR3 extends over 16 amino acids. The CDR3 DNA reads TGTGCCAGCAGTGCGATCACTAGCGGGCTGTCCAATGAGCAGTTCTTC. Translating it yields CASSAITSGLSNEQFF.

The chain employs TRBV19 and TRBJ1-4; the D gene is possibly TRBD1 (5 bases). The CDR3 length is 14 residues. Trimming left V 4 bases short and J 8 bases short, with 14 bases between. Germline V gene lookup returns CDR1 LNHDA and CDR2 SQIVND (reference sequence). The CDR3 coding sequence is TGTGCCAGTAGTACAGAGGCTTGGGGCGAAAAACTGTTTTTT. Residues: CASSTEAWGEKLFF.

The chain is built from TRBV5-4 and TRBJ2-2; 9 nucleotides align to TRBD2. Germline values: CDR1 SGHNT, CDR2 YYREEE (reference sequence). The CDR3 length is 16 residues. With V trimmed by 3 bases and J by 2 bases, 5 bases remained unmatched. The CDR3 here is CASSYRGLANTGELFF. The CDR3 coding sequence is TGTGCCAGCAGCTATAGGGGACTAGCCAACACCGGGGAGCTGTTTTTT.

This chain links TRBV28 with TRBJ2-2; D gene uncertain. The V end lost 3 bases, the J end lost 5 bases, and 13 bases lay between the germline ends. CDR1 is MDHEN and CDR2 is SYDVKM in the germline V gene. This CDR3 is built from 15 residues. The CDR3 loop is CASSFELTRTGELFF. In nucleotides, the CDR3 is TGTGCCAGCAGTTTTGAGCTGACACGGACCGGGGAGCTGTTTTTT.

Only one count was recorded for this clone. The chain is built from TRBV5-1 and TRBJ2-3; D is unclear. V dropped 3 bases and J dropped 2 bases, with 16 bases sitting between them. Germline lookup yields CDR1 SGHRS and CDR2 YFSETQ. The CDR3 has 16 amino acids. The CDR3: CASSSILESLTDTQYF. CDR3 DNA: TGCGCCAGCAGCTCGATTCTGGAGAGCCTCACAGATACGCAGTATTTT.

V gene TRBV27 combines with J gene TRBJ1-2; D is unresolved. Trimming stripped 6 bases from V and 3 bases from J, with 17 bases between. The CDR3 contains 15 residues. CDR1 is MNHEY and CDR2 is SMNVEV in the germline V gene (reference sequence). The CDR3 protein is CASSVAGGEDYGYTF. The DNA for the CDR3 is TGTGCCAGCAGCGTGGCGGGAGGTGAGGACTATGGCTACACCTTC.

The V call is TRBV5-5, the J call TRBJ1-1; no clear D gene. The CDR3 has 14 amino acids. Germline V lookup: CDR1 SGHKS, CDR2 YYEKEE (reference sequence). Trimming removed 1 base from V and 5 bases from J, with 12 bases in between. CDR3 residues: CASSLSQMDTEAFF. The CDR3 region has the DNA TGTGCCAGCAGCTTGTCTCAGATGGATACTGAAGCTTTCTTT.

This chain joins TRBV27 and TRBJ2-1; 8 positions agree with TRBD2. V shed 3 bases, J shed 7 bases, and the junction held 8 bases outside the gene matches. This CDR3 is built from 15 residues. Germline CDR1 MNHEY, CDR2 SMNVEV (reference sequence). The CDR3 is CASSFGGRILNEQFF. The CDR3 DNA sequence: TGTGCCAGCAGTTTCGGCGGGAGGATCTTGAATGAGCAGTTCTTC.